This entry features one TCR beta chain sequence. Its antigen is undetermined. The data were taken from a study of cytomegalovirus exposure and HLA in healthy donors. The study's findings and limits: DRB1 had the most TCR associations and HLA-C the fewest, a later analysis found, with rates varying by HLA locus.

Primers for the PCR totalled 60 Vbeta and 13 Jbeta. Sequencing used immunoSEQ multiplex PCR; TCRdb keeps in-frame clones, though not all of them. The sample lists about 160,000 clones, under 85% seen once, with under 1.5% in the top ten. Germline CDR1 SNHLY, CDR2 FYNNEI. Trimming took 6 bases from V and 1 from J; bases not matched to a gene: 20. The CDR3 totals 20 residues. The gene calls are TRBV2 and TRBJ2-3; TRBD1 aligns across 9 bases. The sequencing sample was made of PBMCs. The TCR comes from a woman between 25 and 40 years old in good health and CMV-seronegative. The CDR3 loop reads CASSDRGARPRVLGTDTQYF. CDR3 in DNA: TGTGCCAGCAGCGACAGGGGGGCTCGCCCCCGCGTCCTGGGCACAGATACGCAGTATTTT.